This TCR beta chain was sequenced in a study of shared clonotypes between healthy human individuals. TCRdb's table, derived via immunoSEQ multiplex PCR, lists solely in-frame clones and lacks some. Of over 2 million clones listed, over 85% are singletons. The CDR3 contains 14 residues. Germline V gene sequence: CDR1 SGHAT, CDR2 FQDESV (reference sequence). Trimming removed 0 bases at V and 5 bases at J, with 8 bases between. In the naive CD8 group, cells lacked CD45RO and were positively selected for CCR7, so terminally differentiated effector memory CD45RA+ cells were left out. The gene calls are TRBV11-1 and TRBJ1-5; D is unclear. The clonotype originates from a man between 18 and 35 years old in good health. Sequencing used naive CD8+ T cells sorted from blood. The DNA of the CDR3 is TGTGCCAGCAGCTTAGCGCCGGTTCATCAGCCCCAGCATTTT. Encoded protein: CASSLAPVHQPQHF.